This T cell receptor beta chain was captured by sequencing in a study of T cells in Graves' hyperthyroidism and ophthalmopathy. RNA transcripts provided the source from which TCR beta CDR3 regions were amplified. An initial round of RT-PCR targeting the TCR CDR3 relied on the HTBI primer set. TCRdb itself ran the multiplex PCR reads through MiXCR, one entry per CDR3 protein. The sample consists of a few hundred thousand distinct CDR3 sequences, roughly 15% of them appearing once. CDR3 length: 15 amino acids. CDR1 DFQATT and CDR2 SNEGSKA come from the germline V gene (reference sequence). V dropped 6 bases and J dropped 7 bases, with 23 bases sitting between them. The cohort's ophthalmopathy patients, a group with duration under 3 months, had a Clinical Activity Score of at least 3 and a NOSPECS grade of at least 4. This clonotype has ten or more counts.

The gene calls are TRBV20-1 and TRBJ2-3, with D possibly matching TRBD2 (6 bases). Sequenced: blood. This clonotype was obtained from a woman in her thirties with Graves' ophthalmopathy. The CDR3 spells CSAGRGLNSPNTQYF. CDR3 DNA sequence: TGCAGTGCAGGACGAGGACTAAATTCCCCGAATACGCAGTATTTT.